This T cell receptor beta chain was captured in a study of OX40 agonist ivuxolimab in advanced cancers. TCRdb keeps only in-frame clones here, not all; method: immunoSEQ multiplex PCR. The sample has some 80,000 clones, 94% seen once. The germline V gene has CDR1 SGHNT and CDR2 YENEEA. The V end was cut by 1 base, the J end by 5 bases, with 7 bases between. The CDR3 extends over 13 amino acids. The receptor was derived from an adult with an advanced solid tumor such as melanoma, head and neck, liver or kidney cancer. The chain links TRBV11-3 to TRBJ2-3, with D unclear. Here the sequenced sample was CD4+ or CD8+ T cells sorted from blood, taken in a trial of the OX40 agonist ivuxolimab. The CDR3 here is CASSLADGDTQYF. The DNA of the CDR3 is TGTGCCAGCAGCTTAGCGGACGGAGATACGCAGTATTTT.